This T cell receptor (beta chain) was profiled in a study of shared clonotypes between healthy human individuals. The table came from immunoSEQ multiplex PCR; TCRdb's copy has only in-frame clones and leaves some out. Seen here are 450,000 or so clones, approximately 77% observed once, and the top ten hold about 12%. This clone occurred once. There are 14 residues in the CDR3. Looked up from germline, CDR1 is KGHSH and CDR2 is LQKENI. The trim removed 3 bases at V and 7 bases at J, leaving 5 bases unmatched. The sample consisted of PBMCs. This receptor was obtained from a middle-aged woman in good health. Some clones in this sample may be carry-over from other donors' samples. This chain connects TRBV18 to TRBJ1-5, with 8 bases identical to TRBD1. Here the CDR3 DNA reads TGTGCCAGCTCACCCCAGGGGGCGAGGCAGCCCCAGCATTTT. Its translation is CASSPQGARQPQHF.